The rows below give T cell receptor beta chains drawn from one sample of a study of blood T cell repertoires in COVID-19. Sequenced by immunoSEQ multiplex PCR; TCRdb stores in-frame clones only, minus some. The table includes about 200,000 clones, around 90% detected once. Specimen: peripheral blood. All receptors derive from a man aged 45 to 65 with acute or convalescent COVID-19. CDR3s include the opening cysteine and the closing phenylalanine or tryptophan. D genes are given only for firm matches. Clone size is stated in some rows and not others, as once, few, many or a class when expanded.

J,size,D,V,CDR3,DNA
TRBJ1-2,-,-,TRBV4-1,CASSQMTDVGYTF,TGCGCCAGCAGCCAAATGACAGATGTGGGCTACACCTTC
TRBJ1-3,-,-,TRBV25-1,CASSPDISGNTIYF,TGTGCCAGCAGTCCGGACATCTCTGGAAACACCATATATTTT
TRBJ2-7,-,TRBD2,TRBV7-3,CASSSSSGHFYEQYF,TGTGCCAGCAGCTCCTCTAGCGGGCATTTTTACGAGCAGTACTTC
TRBJ1-2,few,TRBD1,TRBV5-4,CASSQGQNYGYTF,TGTGCCAGCAGCCAGGGACAGAACTATGGCTACACCTTC
TRBJ1-4,few,-,TRBV5-1,CASSVTITNEKLFF,TGCGCCAGCAGCGTTACTATAACTAACGAAAAACTGTTTTTT
TRBJ2-2,-,TRBD2,TRBV7-9,CASSLGTSGRAGGELFF,TGTGCCAGCAGCCTCGGGACTAGCGGGAGGGCCGGCGGGGAGCTGTTTTTT
TRBJ1-6,-,-,TRBV30,CAWSLLGATGLHF,TGTGCCTGGTCATTACTCGGTGCGACGGGCCTCCACTTT
TRBJ2-1,once,TRBD1,TRBV20-1,CSAPPDRVQFF,TGCAGTGCTCCCCCGGACAGGGTTCAGTTCTTC
TRBJ2-5,few,-,TRBV6-5,CASTTLEGGKTQYF,TGTGCCAGCACCACTCTGGAGGGTGGCAAGACCCAGTACTTC
TRBJ2-2,-,-,TRBV5-5,CASSHFTALDTGELFF,TGTGCCAGCAGCCACTTCACTGCACTGGACACCGGGGAGCTGTTTTTT
TRBJ2-1,-,-,TRBV24-1,CATSDGGGIDEQFF,TGTGCCACCAGTGACGGCGGGGGCATCGATGAGCAGTTCTTC
TRBJ1-6,-,-,TRBV27,CASRGNPYNSPLHF,TGTGCCAGCAGGGGCAACCCCTATAATTCACCCCTCCACTTT